The present TCR beta chain was sequenced within a study of blood T cell repertoires in COVID-19. Study overall: From the United States, Italy and Spain came samples of acute and convalescent COVID-19. T cells, B-cell-depleted T cells, or PBMCs supplied cDNA or gDNA.

Losses at the gene ends were 5 bases for V and 7 bases for J; bases not matched to a gene: 14. The CDR3 loop spans 17 amino acids. The V gene's germline CDR1 is SNHLY and CDR2 FYNNEI. Assay: immunoSEQ multiplex PCR; the TCRdb copy retains only in-frame clones and omits some. Here the sample spans tens of thousands of clones, approximately 81% being singletons. The J gene is TRBJ2-2, the V gene TRBV2, with TRBD1 matching over 9 bases. The sample comprised peripheral blood. The origin of this receptor is a man aged 80 or over with active COVID-19. In DNA form, the CDR3 reads TGTGCCAGCAGTATCCCTACAGGGGGCGTATTACACGGGGAGCTGTTTTTT. Translated: CASSIPTGGVLHGELFF.